The 7 T cell receptor beta chains presented below share a single source sample, sequenced in a study of patients and donors after allogeneic stem cell transplantation. Via MiXCR, TCRdb re-called the RT-PCR reads, giving one row per CDR3 protein. The table records about a million distinct CDR3 sequences, about a sixth of them present only once. The sequenced sample consisted of blood, either unsorted or a sorted T cell fraction (not recorded which). Receptors were obtained from a human donor who was either an allogeneic HSCT recipient or a stem cell or donor lymphocyte infusion donor (not recorded which). It is not recorded whose cells these are; they may come from a transplant donor.

This clonotype was counted a few times. The rearrangement joins TRBV5-1 to TRBJ1-3; D call uncertain. The germline V gene encodes CDR1 SGHRS and CDR2 YFSETQ. V shed 5 bases and J shed 0 bases, with 9 bases lying between them. The CDR3 is 14 residues long. CDR3 amino acids: CASSPAVSGNTIYF. The CDR3 DNA reads as TGCGCCAGCAGTCCCGCGGTCTCTGGAAACACCATATATTTT.

The V and J genes are TRBV5-1 and TRBJ1-6; D is possibly TRBD1 (5 bases). Germline V CDR1 and CDR2: SGHRS, YFSETQ. Trimming removed 6 bases at V and 7 bases at J, with 11 bases between. The CDR3 extends over 13 amino acids. The CDR3 spells CASNRGGNSPLHF. The CDR3 bases are TGCGCCAGCAATCGGGGGGGAAATTCACCCCTCCACTTT.

This chain joins TRBV2 and TRBJ2-7; 8 nucleotides align to TRBD1. This CDR3 region has 15 residues. The J segment lost 5 bases and the V segment lost 6 bases, leaving 12 bases of the junction unmatched. The germline V gene has CDR1 SNHLY and CDR2 FYNNEI. The CDR3 reads CASRETGTGLNEQYF. CDR3 nucleotides: TGTGCCAGCAGGGAAACCGGGACAGGCCTGAACGAGCAGTACTTC.

The V call is TRBV9, the J call TRBJ1-1; 7 bases are a match to TRBD1. With V trimmed by 3 bases and J by 2 bases, 19 bases remained unmatched. In germline, CDR1 is SGDLS, CDR2 YYNGEE. The CDR3 loop spans 19 amino acids. This CDR3 is CASSDSPAGGKLGNTEAFF. The DNA for the CDR3 is TGTGCCAGCAGCGATTCCCCGGCAGGGGGGAAATTAGGAAACACTGAAGCTTTCTTT.

The chain uses TRBV6-1 and TRBJ2-5; D unresolved. V was trimmed by 8 bases and J by 2 bases, leaving 12 bases between them. CDR3 length: 13 amino acids. Germline CDR1 MNHNS, CDR2 SASEGT. CDR3 region: CASRPLGQETQYF. CDR3 nucleotides: TGTGCCAGCCGCCCCCTGGGGCAAGAGACCCAGTACTTC.

In nucleotides, the CDR3 is TGCAGCGCGAACCGGGACAGGGGTAGGGAGACCCAGTACTTC. Protein: CSANRDRGRETQYF. This chain links TRBV29-1 with TRBJ2-5, with 10 nucleotides matching TRBD1. Germline V CDR1 and CDR2: SQVTM, ANQGSEA. Trimming took 7 bases from V and 5 from J; bases not matched to a gene: 10. There are 14 residues in the CDR3.

This clonotype was detected only a few times. This rearrangement joins TRBV15 to TRBJ2-5; D is possibly TRBD2 (5 bases). The CDR3 consists of 13 residues. V lost 5 bases and J lost 5, with 12 bases in between. Germline loops: CDR1 LNHNV, CDR2 YYDKDF (reference sequence). The CDR3, as DNA: TGTGCCACCAGCCCCTACACGGGGGAGACCCAGTACTTC. Its protein product is CATSPYTGETQYF.